This record covers a single T cell receptor (beta chain). The antigen it binds to is not known. The input lacks base qualities; no much larger clone sits a single base away. These data come from a study of cytomegalovirus exposure and HLA in healthy donors (dated by TCRdb to about 2017). In the study overall: An earlier analysis of some 500 of the donors reported about 290 Gb of sequence data and roughly 110 million unique TCR beta sequences from 150 million to 200 million T cells. Four or five DR-DQ haplotypes were handled as single units for association and clustering because linkage in the cohort was strong. Of the 398 genotyped donors, 65% to 90% were placed in the genetic ancestry cluster associated with self-reported Caucasian donors. The number of donors typed differed by locus, with about 629-630 for A, B, C, DRB1 and DQB1, approximately 500 for DQA1, over 600 for DPA1, and some 450 for DPB1. Donor age, sex, ethnicity and CMV serostatus were collected together with the repertoire data. On average, 235,054 unique TCR beta nucleotide sequences were sequenced per donor among more than 350 genotyped donors of the cohort, with roughly a sixth of those sequences being non-productive. Every discovery cohort repertoire had been produced on one sequencing platform. An earlier analysis of 587 of the donors used high-throughput TCR beta sequencing to judge whether each TCR beta V gene segment behaved as functional or pseudogenic. Both class I and class II loci were covered by HLA typing, at four-digit resolution. To predict cytomegalovirus infection status, the study brought together high-throughput TCR immunosequencing, statistical association of individual TCRs with disease status, and machine learning. A separate validation cohort of over a hundred different subjects was used in addition to the 666-subject first cohort. In the later analysis, no new phenotypic data were used to find candidate immune exposures; instead, reliance was placed on TCR beta sequences and their occurrence across donors. The study aimed to test whether signatures of past pathogen exposure could be identified by cataloging public T cell receptors. Using immunosequencing, the study profiled T cell repertoires from about 650 subjects and related those repertoires to cytomegalovirus serostatus. An early release that covered about 600 HLA-typed donors contained 250 to 350 gigabases of sequencing data and tens of millions of unique TCR sequences. In a later genetic analysis, genome-wide SNP genotypes for about 55% of the 666 donors were used, and that subset was treated as a discovery cohort. A later analysis re-analyzed previously published TCR beta repertoires from roughly 600 donors and added high-resolution HLA genotyping to study TCR occurrence patterns. General conclusions and limits of the study: A later genetic analysis reported fewer N-insertions in productive TCRs among donors in an Asian-associated ancestry cluster than the roughly 620-donor mean. Correlated functional status among segregating V segments might be attributable to linkage disequilibrium, but an unknown experimental factor could not be ruled out. In an earlier analysis of about 550 of the donors, most TCR beta V segments were observed in productive rearrangements about 87% or about 30% of the time, broadly matching IMGT annotations. Across donors, most TCR sequences were observed very rarely, whereas some public TCRs were present in many individuals. The cohort was sequenced for TCR beta chains only, and without alpha or paired-chain data the features that could be detected were limited. According to a later analysis, TCR association rates differed among HLA loci, with DRB1 alleles showing the most associated TCRs and HLA-C alleles showing the fewest. Some IMGT-functional V segments, including TRBV6-2 and TRBV6-3, could not be distinguished by the 87-base-pair reads and were therefore excluded. A later analysis associated 16,951 TCR beta sequences with specific HLA alleles at a false discovery rate of 0.05. For the cohort, immune exposure information was limited to CMV serostatus. The presence/absence analyses assumed that sequencing depth was roughly uniform across donors, and that assumption may not be true. Because HLA typing was unavailable for some donors at each locus, only the typed subset was used in association tests. A later analysis found that HLA-associated TCR beta chains were more clonally expanded and had lower generation probabilities than equally common non-associated chains. The study listed approximately 160 TCR beta chains as associated with cytomegalovirus. When HLA alleles, especially DR and DQ, strongly co-occurred, TCR associations were difficult to assign to individual alleles. A cluster of highly shared sequence variants was judged likely to represent a technical artifact of the sequencing pipeline. The classifier was reported to diagnose cytomegalovirus status with high specificity and sensitivity in both the original cohort and the validation cohort. A further reported finding was that TCR beta sequences accurately predicted the HLA-A and HLA-B alleles for most subjects in the first cohort. An association between a missense DCLRE1C variant and V-gene and J-gene trimming of TCR beta chains was found in a later genetic analysis and replicated in an independent cohort. According to a later analysis, most CMV-associated TCR beta chains appeared to be HLA-restricted, and the HLA associations seemed to be driven largely by CMV exposure. The earlier analysis of a few hundred of the donors excluded approximately 15 rarely observed V segments, including chromosome 9 orphons, because counts were too low. The authors suggested that the approach could potentially be extended to other disease states and immunological phenotypes. A later analysis reported that several top co-occurrence clusters appeared linked to parvovirus B19, influenza, CMV and Epstein-Barr virus. A few of the identified cytomegalovirus-associated TCR beta chains were confirmed in vitro to be specific for cytomegalovirus antigens.

The library relied on the immunoSEQ multiplex PCR assay. For the multiplex PCR, a mixture combining 60 forward primers for TCR Vbeta segments and 13 reverse primers for TCR Jbeta segments was used. The CDR3 region of rearranged TCR beta genes was amplified from genomic DNA by a multiplex PCR assay. The amplified TCR beta libraries were sequenced on the Illumina HiSeq System as 87-base-pair reads. In the authors' own workflow: A later analysis counted 75 million to 100 million unique TCR beta chains across the 500 to 850 repertoires, and roughly 9.9 million of these chains were shared by at least two donors. To remove PCR and sequencing errors, raw reads were error-corrected and collapsed into unique sequences using a nearest-neighbor algorithm that merged closely related sequences. V, D and J gene segments were assigned by aligning CDR3 sequences to IMGT reference sequences. For a sequence to be retained, at least a six-nucleotide match to both a V gene segment and a J gene segment was required. A rearrangement was called productive if the CDR3 had no stop codons and remained in frame with V and J, and every other rearrangement was called non-productive. Following IMGT convention, CDR3 was defined as the stretch from the second conserved V-encoded cysteine up to the conserved J-encoded phenylalanine. Sequences without an unambiguous match to a single V gene segment were excluded from the earlier analysis of a few hundred of the donors. An earlier analysis of fewer than 750 of the donors called V segments functional above 56.7% productive rearrangements and segregating when the between-donor standard deviation exceeded 5%. A statistical classification framework was built for diagnosing cytomegalovirus status from the catalog of TCR beta chain sequences. A later analysis assigned V and J genes by comparing TCR nucleotide sequences with IMGT/GENE-DB human TR gene sequences. Using the TCRdist pipeline, a later analysis assigned CDR3 sequences along with most-parsimonious VDJ recombination scenarios. In a later analysis, each TCR beta chain was defined by its CDR3 amino acid sequence together with its V-gene family, and reads without a unique V-gene family were excluded. A later analysis removed several hundred highly shared, low-generation-probability nucleotide sequences to deal with suspected cross-contamination and a sequencing artifact. In a later analysis, a clonal expansion index for each public chain was calculated from normalized within-repertoire ranks of inferred template counts. Generation probabilities in a later analysis came from a VDJ recombination model fitted to out-of-frame rearrangements, and those results were checked against IGoR. In a later analysis, hypergeometric tests were used to score TCR-TCR, TCR-HLA and TCR-CMV co-occurrence, with a repertoire-size bias correction applied to TCR pairs. To estimate false discovery rates, a later analysis permuted the HLA or CMV assignments 20 times. In a later analysis, co-occurring TCRs were grouped using DBSCAN, and TCRdist sequence similarity was added for clustering within HLA-allele-positive subsets. Repertoires with fewer than 30,000 or more than 120,000 public chains, plus five repertoires with anomalous nucleotide sharing, were excluded from co-occurrence clustering. This is the immuneACCESS table as TCRdb keeps it, with only in-frame sequences that have V and J called. A part of the clones is gone; compared with another copy, unresolved V genes explain less than half, and the rest is unexplained. V, J and clone size derive from that table, while D and trimming were established from the DNA sequence. Within this sample are approximately 180,000 clones, with 70% to 85% of them counted one time only. Around 5% of the sample is in the top ten clones.

The CDR3 has 14 amino acids, counting the end cysteine and phenylalanine. The read is trimmed to its CDR3 DNA, 42 bases read in frame from base 1. Relative to germline, V is 6 bases shorter and J is 1 base shorter, with 12 bases between their ends. CDR1 and CDR2, per the germline V gene, are MNHEY and SVGAGI. The cohort comprised approximately 700 healthy bone marrow donors. All cohort members were sampled while nominally healthy, although unrecorded immune exposures were likely present. The donor was CMV seronegative and was included in the group of approximately 350 seronegative cohort members. A peripheral blood sample was provided by each donor, and peripheral blood mononuclear cells were used for TCR beta sequencing. Genomic DNA extraction from the blood cell samples was performed with the Qiagen DNeasy Blood Extraction Kit.

This chain joins TRBV6-5 to TRBJ1-1, with no confidently assigned D gene. Sequencing was carried out using PBMCs. The sequence derives from a man between 18 and 29 years old in good health and CMV-seronegative. The bases are TGTGCCAGCAGGATTTACACGGGGAACACTGAAGCTTTCTTT. Its amino acids are CASRIYTGNTEAFF.